This TCR beta chain was captured in a study of T cells in Graves' hyperthyroidism and ophthalmopathy. Concerning this clonotype: Its antigen remains unidentified. The junction departs from the called germline gene at one end, perhaps through a read error.

Amplified regions were TCR beta CDR3 sequences from RNA transcripts. Researchers ran a first-round RT-PCR on the TCR CDR3 using the HTBI primer set. One entry per CDR3 protein results from TCRdb running MiXCR on the multiplex PCR reads. The sample yields roughly 750,000 distinct CDR3 sequences, about a sixth seen once. General study findings and limits: Blood also showed most of the thyroid clonotypes that were expanded above 0.001. Through a model of 13 V-J features, ophthalmopathy was separated from stable hyperthyroidism.

The germline gives CDR1 MGHDK, CDR2 SYGVNS. CDR3 length equals 14 residues. If no ophthalmopathy progression occurred within 18 months, Graves' hyperthyroidism was stable. A patient was excluded if there was uncontrolled infection, other autoimmune disease, pregnancy or lactation. Sequencing was done on a sample of blood. This TCR derives from a man younger than 35 with Graves' hyperthyroidism. The chain has TRBV25-1 and TRBJ2-5; D not certain. The CDR3 here is CAGSERDYQETQYF. Here the CDR3 DNA reads TGTGCCGGCAGTGAAAGAGACTACCAAGAGACCCAGTACTTC.